This is a list of T cell receptor beta chains from one sample in a study of OX40 agonist ivuxolimab in advanced cancers. The table came from immunoSEQ multiplex PCR; TCRdb's copy has only in-frame clones and leaves some out. The table lists 65,000 to 80,000 clones, about 89% of them singletons. Here the sequenced sample was CD4+ or CD8+ T cells sorted from blood, taken in a trial of the OX40 agonist ivuxolimab. These receptors were obtained from an adult with an advanced solid tumor such as melanoma, head and neck, liver or kidney cancer. CDR3s include the opening cysteine and the closing phenylalanine or tryptophan. Each record gives: D gene, CDR3 length, J gene, clone size, V gene, CDR3 protein, CDR3 DNA. The D gene is left open where the match is weak. The listing skips clone size in some rows; elsewhere it reads once, few, many or a size class.

TRBD1 | 14 | TRBJ1-1 | . | TRBV9 | CASSADRVNTEAFF | TGTGCCAGCAGCGCCGACAGGGTGAACACTGAAGCTTTCTTT
TRBD2 | 15 | TRBJ2-2 | . | TRBV14 | CASSQGLAGAGELFF | TGTGCCAGCAGCCAAGGGCTAGCGGGAGCCGGGGAGCTGTTTTTT
. | 14 | TRBJ1-4 | . | TRBV7-2 | CASSLRQAKGKLFF | TGTGCCAGCAGCTTAAGGCAGGCCAAGGGAAAACTGTTTTTT
. | 14 | TRBJ2-2 | . | TRBV2 | CASTLRPNTGELFF | TGTGCCAGCACCCTCAGACCCAACACCGGGGAGCTGTTTTTT
. | 12 | TRBJ1-1 | . | TRBV7-9 | CAGSFGDTEAFF | TGTGCCGGCAGCTTTGGCGACACTGAAGCTTTCTTT
. | 16 | TRBJ1-2 | . | TRBV18 | CASSPQFGSEPYGYTF | TGTGCCAGCTCACCACAGTTCGGCAGTGAACCTTATGGCTACACCTTC
. | 14 | TRBJ1-5 | . | TRBV6-5 | CASSGGGFGQPQHF | TGTGCCAGCAGTGGGGGCGGGTTTGGTCAGCCCCAGCATTTT
. | 17 | TRBJ1-1 | . | TRBV30 | CAWSVAQEGVTNTEAFF | TGTGCCTGGAGTGTAGCTCAGGAGGGGGTAACGAACACTGAAGCTTTCTTT
. | 14 | TRBJ2-7 | . | TRBV30 | CAWSEEGTRGEQYF | TGTGCCTGGAGTGAGGAAGGAACTCGCGGGGAGCAGTACTTC
. | 12 | TRBJ2-7 | . | TRBV30 | CAWSVNTYEQYF | TGTGCCTGGAGTGTAAATACCTACGAGCAGTACTTC
TRBD2 | 18 | TRBJ2-2 | . | TRBV19 | CASSIRGGAGGRTGELFF | TGTGCCAGTAGTATCAGGGGGGGAGCGGGAGGACGCACCGGGGAGCTGTTTTTT
TRBD2 | 18 | TRBJ2-2 | . | TRBV6-1 | CASSEAIFSGRRTGELFF | TGTGCCAGCAGTGAAGCGATTTTTAGCGGGAGACGAACCGGGGAGCTGTTTTTT
. | 16 | TRBJ1-2 | . | TRBV11-2 | CASSLLNRGGVGGYTF | TGTGCCAGCAGCTTACTAAATCGAGGGGGTGTGGGTGGCTACACCTTC
. | 15 | TRBJ2-3 | . | TRBV11-3 | CASSLEIASTDTQYF | TGTGCCAGCAGCTTAGAAATAGCGAGCACAGATACGCAGTATTTT
TRBD2 | 15 | TRBJ2-3 | . | TRBV30 | CAWTRAGGPTDTQYF | TGTGCCTGGACTCGAGCGGGAGGGCCCACAGATACGCAGTATTTT
. | 12 | TRBJ2-3 | . | TRBV11-2 | CASSLATDTQYF | TGTGCCAGCAGCTTAGCAACAGATACGCAGTATTTT
. | 17 | TRBJ2-3 | . | TRBV6-4 | CASSRGLNRPGADTQYF | TGTGCCAGCAGTCGGGGCCTAAATCGGCCCGGGGCAGATACGCAGTATTTT
TRBD1 | 18 | TRBJ1-4 | . | TRBV15 | CATSRDLPRDRPNEKLFF | TGTGCCACCAGCAGAGATCTCCCCCGGGACAGGCCAAATGAAAAACTGTTTTTT
. | 14 | TRBJ1-3 | . | TRBV6-1 | CASSRELSRNTIYF | TGTGCCAGCAGTCGGGAACTCTCTCGAAACACCATATATTTT
TRBD2 | 15 | TRBJ2-3 | . | TRBV2 | CASSTLAGGTDTQYF | TGTGCCAGCAGCACACTAGCGGGAGGAACAGATACGCAGTATTTT
. | 13 | TRBJ1-1 | . | TRBV19 | CASRGQVNTEAFF | TGTGCCAGTAGGGGTCAGGTGAACACTGAAGCTTTCTTT
TRBD2 | 15 | TRBJ2-1 | . | TRBV5-1 | CASSLRTSGNNEQFF | TGCGCCAGCAGCTTGAGGACTAGCGGGAACAATGAGCAGTTCTTC
TRBD1 | 16 | TRBJ2-1 | once | TRBV28 | CASSRGTGGLYNEQFF | TGTGCCAGCAGCCGTGGGACAGGGGGCCTCTACAATGAGCAGTTCTTC
. | 13 | TRBJ1-3 | . | TRBV27 | CASRRSTGNTIYF | TGTGCCAGCAGGAGATCGACTGGAAACACCATATATTTT
. | 14 | TRBJ1-5 | . | TRBV19 | CASTPDRSNQPQHF | TGTGCCAGTACTCCGGACAGAAGCAATCAGCCCCAGCATTTT
TRBD1 | 15 | TRBJ2-7 | . | TRBV6-1 | CASTNTGTANYEQYF | TGTGCCAGCACCAATACAGGGACAGCAAACTACGAGCAGTACTTC
. | 14 | TRBJ1-2 | . | TRBV6-1 | CASRSWGIFFGYTF | TGTGCCAGCAGGAGCTGGGGTATTTTTTTTGGCTACACCTTC
. | 15 | TRBJ2-4 | . | TRBV7-2 | CATSRGGSAKNIQYF | TGTGCCACCTCGCGAGGGGGGTCAGCCAAAAACATTCAGTACTTC
TRBD1 | 13 | TRBJ2-7 | once | TRBV29-1 | CSAQGQGIHEQYF | TGCAGCGCCCAGGGACAGGGGATACACGAGCAGTACTTC
. | 15 | TRBJ1-1 | . | TRBV10-3 | CAIRLRDGGNTEAFF | TGTGCCATCAGGCTACGCGACGGGGGGAACACTGAAGCTTTCTTT
. | 14 | TRBJ2-5 | . | TRBV10-3 | CAISEPGQQETQYF | TGTGCCATCAGTGAGCCAGGACAGCAAGAGACCCAGTACTTC
. | 16 | TRBJ2-1 | . | TRBV5-6 | CASSLVLGSSYNEQFF | TGTGCCAGCAGCTTGGTTCTGGGCAGCTCCTACAATGAGCAGTTCTTC
TRBD2 | 16 | TRBJ2-2 | . | TRBV5-1 | CASSLVRTSGPGELFF | TGCGCCAGCAGCTTGGTTCGGACTAGCGGACCTGGGGAGCTGTTTTTT
. | 13 | TRBJ1-4 | . | TRBV18 | CASSLPKDEKLFF | TGTGCCAGCTCACTCCCGAAGGATGAAAAACTGTTTTTT
TRBD2 | 12 | TRBJ2-7 | . | TRBV7-8 | CASSWTSSEQYF | TGTGCCAGCAGCTGGACTAGCTCCGAGCAGTACTTC
. | 17 | TRBJ2-7 | . | TRBV7-9 | CASSFSSRAVKGGEQYF | TGTGCCAGCAGCTTTTCATCCCGGGCCGTAAAAGGAGGGGAGCAGTACTTC
. | 14 | TRBJ1-1 | . | TRBV6-6 | CASTGERRNTEAFF | TGTGCCAGCACTGGGGAACGGCGGAACACTGAAGCTTTCTTT